The 12 T cell receptor beta chains below all came from one sample that was sequenced in a study of T cells in Graves' hyperthyroidism and ophthalmopathy. Using RNA transcripts as the source, TCR beta CDR3 regions were amplified. Initially, a first-round RT-PCR of the TCR CDR3 employed the HTBI primer set. TCRdb analysed the multiplex PCR reads with MiXCR anew, one entry per CDR3 protein. The sample has about 150,000 distinct CDR3 sequences, over 20% seen once; the top ten hold more than 65%. The specimen sequenced was blood. These receptors came from a woman aged 45-59 years with Graves' hyperthyroidism that later progressed to Graves' ophthalmopathy.

This chain connects TRBV2 to TRBJ1-1; D gene unclear. CDR1 SNHLY and CDR2 FYNNEI come from the germline V gene. Trimming stripped 3 bases from V and 7 bases from J, with 12 bases between. The CDR3 has 13 amino acids. CDR3 DNA sequence: TGTGCCAGCAGTGAGGTTGATTTGGGTGAAGCTTTCTTT. This sequence encodes CASSEVDLGEAFF. Combining the CDR3 with reference TRBV2 and TRBJ1-1 gives the whole variable domain EPEVTQTPSHQVTQMGQEVILRCVPISNHLYFYWYRQILGQKVEFLVSFYNNEISEKSEIFDDQFSVERPDGSNFTLKIRSTKLEDSAMYFCASSEVDLGEAFFGQGTRLTVV.

This clonotype showed up many times. This chain connects TRBV28 to TRBJ1-1; a weak D match, TRBD1 (5 bases). This CDR3 comprises 14 residues. Looked up from germline, CDR1 is MDHEN and CDR2 is SYDVKM. Trimming shortened V by 7 bases and J by 2 bases, and 14 bases separated the two germline ends. The DNA of the CDR3 is TGTGCCAGCATTATTGGGGGAGTTAACACTGAAGCTTTCTTT. The encoded protein is CASIIGGVNTEAFF.

This clonotype was detected only once. The gene calls are TRBV20-1 and TRBJ2-1, with TRBD1 matching over 8 bases. Trimming took 5 bases from V and 6 from J; bases not matched to a gene: 12. The CDR3 totals 15 residues. Germline V gene sequence: CDR1 DFQATT, CDR2 SNEGSKA (reference sequence). The CDR3, as DNA: TGCAGTGCTCAAGCCGCCAGGGGGCTCAGCAATGAGCAGTTCTTC. It specifies CSAQAARGLSNEQFF.

The J gene is TRBJ2-4, the V gene TRBV9, with unresolved D. This CDR3 is 15 amino acids long. Trimming left V 0 bases short and J 3 bases short, with 10 bases between. The V gene's germline CDR1 is SGDLS and CDR2 YYNGEE. CDR3 coding DNA: TGTGCCAGCAGCGTAGATAACAGCTTCAAAAACATTCAGTACTTC. Protein product: CASSVDNSFKNIQYF.

This clonotype was counted at least ten times. The rearrangement joins TRBV7-9 to TRBJ2-3; the D gene is possibly TRBD2 (5 bases). V was clipped by 9 bases and J by 3 bases, with 19 bases between them. This CDR3 is built from 15 residues. Germline CDR1 reads SEHNR; CDR2 reads FQNEAQ (reference sequence). For the CDR3, the DNA is TGTGCCAGTGGACGATCGGGGAGTAAGACAGATACGCAGTATTTT. Translating gives CASGRSGSKTDTQYF.

This clonotype was recorded a few times. The chain recombines TRBV7-9 with TRBJ2-7; 9 positions match TRBD2. CDR3 length: 14 amino acids. Germline V gene lookup returns CDR1 SEHNR and CDR2 FQNEAQ (reference sequence). The J segment lost 5 bases and the V segment lost 3 bases, leaving 5 bases of the junction unmatched. CDR3 loop: CASSFGTSGHEQYF. The CDR3 bases are TGTGCCAGCAGCTTCGGCACTAGCGGGCACGAGCAGTACTTC. Complete variable domain (other parts from reference TRBV7-9 and TRBJ2-7): DTGVSQNPRHKITKRGQNVTFRCDPISEHNRLYWYRQTLGQGPEFLTYFQNEAQLEKSRLLSDRFSAERPKGSFSTLEIQRTEQGDSAMYLCASSFGTSGHEQYFGPGTRLTVT.

In this sample, this clonotype turned up many times. The CDR3 DNA reads TGCGCCAGCAGCTGGCTGGGGGACATTCAGTACTTC. Its protein product is CASSWLGDIQYF. The chain joins TRBV5-1 to TRBJ2-4; D may match TRBD1 or TRBD2 (5 bases each). The V end was cut by 3 bases, the J end by 8 bases, with 9 bases between. The CDR3 runs 12 residues. Germline V gives CDR1 SGHRS, CDR2 YFSETQ.

The table lists this clonotype with a few counts. This chain connects TRBV2 to TRBJ2-5; tentative D call: TRBD2 (5 bases). Germline CDR1 SNHLY, CDR2 FYNNEI. The V gene lost 6 bases and the J gene lost 1 base, with 18 bases spanning the gap. The CDR3 loop spans 16 amino acids. CDR3 protein: CASSIGEGGVQETQYF. The CDR3 region has the DNA TGTGCCAGCAGCATTGGTGAGGGTGGGGTCCAAGAGACCCAGTACTTC.

At least ten counts were recorded for this clonotype. The rearrangement links TRBV20-1 to TRBJ1-3; D gene uncertain. V was shortened by 3 bases and J by 6 bases, with 12 bases between the two germline ends. CDR3 length: 13 residues. The germline V gene encodes CDR1 DFQATT and CDR2 SNEGSKA (reference sequence). CDR3 sequence (DNA): TGCAGTGCTAGTCCTGGGTTCGAAAACACCATATATTTT. The encoded protein is CSASPGFENTIYF.

The sample holds many counts of this clonotype. The chain employs TRBV18 and TRBJ2-2; the D is unclear. Germline V gene data show CDR1 as KGHSH and CDR2 as LQKENI. The CDR3 runs 16 residues. Deletions cut 2 bases from V and 7 bases from J, with 17 bases between. The CDR3 bases are TGTGCCAGCTCACCAACGACACCGTGGACGAACGGGGAGCTGTTTTTT. This gives the protein CASSPTTPWTNGELFF.

In this sample, this clonotype turned up many times. The J gene is TRBJ1-2, the V gene TRBV6-1, with 10 bases matching TRBD1. This CDR3 is 15 amino acids long. In germline, CDR1 is MNHNS, CDR2 SASEGT. J was trimmed by 2 bases and V by 5 bases; bases with no gene match: 5. The CDR3 here is CASSRQGAGNYGYTF. The DNA of the CDR3 is TGTGCCAGCAGTAGACAGGGGGCAGGGAACTATGGCTACACCTTC.

A few counts support this clonotype. Germline and junction disagree at one end, which may indicate a read error. V and J are TRBV7-9 and TRBJ2-3, with TRBD2 identical over 12 bases. Germline V gene data show CDR1 as SEHNR and CDR2 as FQNEAQ (reference sequence). The CDR3 length is 16 residues. The CDR3 is CASSPLAGGVTDTQYF. The CDR3 coding sequence is TGTGCCAGCAGCCCCCTAGCGGGAGGGGTCACAGACACGCAGTATTTT.